The clone carrying this T cell receptor (beta chain) has a count of ten or more. These data originate in a study of regulatory T cells in long-lasting Graves disease. HTBI primers from iRepertoire and Arm-PCR of CDR3 regions yielded the TCR beta libraries. TCRdb re-called the multiplex PCR reads with MiXCR, one entry per CDR3 protein. The sample has around 460,000 distinct CDR3 sequences; 14% are singletons. The sample's time point: newly diagnosed GD, antithyroid drugs for less than 3 months. Construction of the TCR library relied on RNA isolated from PBMCs. V lost 0 bases and J 3 bases, leaving 12 bases between the germline ends. The CDR3 sequence is 14 residues long. In germline, CDR1 is DFQATT, CDR2 SNEGSKA (reference sequence). The data also belong to a second study, concerning T cells in Graves' hyperthyroidism and ophthalmopathy.

The material sequenced was peripheral blood mononuclear cells (PBMCs), taken at new diagnosis, from a patient treated with antithyroid drugs. The rearrangement links TRBV20-1 to TRBJ2-7; TRBD2 might be the D (5 bases). This TCR was recovered from a woman aged 45 to 65 with Graves disease. CDR3 region: CSARDQQGGYEQYF. The CDR3 nucleotides read TGCAGTGCTAGAGATCAACAAGGAGGCTACGAGCAGTACTTC.